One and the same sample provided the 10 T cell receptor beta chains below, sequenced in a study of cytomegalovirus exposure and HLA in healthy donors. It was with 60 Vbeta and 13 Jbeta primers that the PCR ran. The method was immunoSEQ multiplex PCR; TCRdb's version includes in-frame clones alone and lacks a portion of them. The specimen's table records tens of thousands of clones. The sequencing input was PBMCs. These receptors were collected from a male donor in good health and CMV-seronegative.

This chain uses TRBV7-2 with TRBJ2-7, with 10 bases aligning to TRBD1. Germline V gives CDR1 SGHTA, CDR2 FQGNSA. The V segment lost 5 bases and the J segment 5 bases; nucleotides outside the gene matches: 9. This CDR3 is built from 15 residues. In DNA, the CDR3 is TGTGCCAGCAGCCCCCGACAGGGGGCAGTTGACGAGCAGTACTTC. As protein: CASSPRQGAVDEQYF. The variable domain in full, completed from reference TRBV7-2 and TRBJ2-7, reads GAGVSQSPSNKVTEKGKDVELRCDPISGHTALYWYRQSLGQGLEFLIYFQGNSAPDKSGLPSDRFSAERTGGSVSTLTIQRTQQEDSAVYLCASSPRQGAVDEQYFGPGTRLTVT.

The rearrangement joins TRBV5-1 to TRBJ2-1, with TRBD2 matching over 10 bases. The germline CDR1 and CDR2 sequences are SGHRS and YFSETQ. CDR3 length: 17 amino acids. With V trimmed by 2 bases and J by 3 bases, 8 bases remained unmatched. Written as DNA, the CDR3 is TGCGCCAGCAGCTTAGCTAGCGGGGGCTCTCGCTACAATGAGCAGTTCTTC. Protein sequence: CASSLASGGSRYNEQFF.

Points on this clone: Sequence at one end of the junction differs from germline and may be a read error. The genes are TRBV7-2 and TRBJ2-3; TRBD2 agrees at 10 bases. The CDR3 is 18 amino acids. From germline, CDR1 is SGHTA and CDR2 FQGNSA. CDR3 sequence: CASSLGGSGGGRTDTQYF. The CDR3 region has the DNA TGTGCCAGCAGCTTAGGAGGGAGCGGGGGGGGACGCACAGATACGCAATATTTT.

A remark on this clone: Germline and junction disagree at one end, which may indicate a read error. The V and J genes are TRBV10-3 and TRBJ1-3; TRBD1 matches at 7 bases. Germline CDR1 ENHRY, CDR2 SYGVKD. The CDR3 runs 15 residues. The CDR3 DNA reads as TGTGCCATCAGACGGGACAGAAGCTCTGGAAACAACATATATTTT. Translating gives CAIRRDRSSGNNIYF.

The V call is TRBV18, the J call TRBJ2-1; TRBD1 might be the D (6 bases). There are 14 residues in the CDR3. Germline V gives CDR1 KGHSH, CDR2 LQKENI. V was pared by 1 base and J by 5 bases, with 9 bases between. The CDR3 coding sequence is TGTGCCAGCTCACCACGGCAGGGGAACAATGAGCAGTTCTTC. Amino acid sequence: CASSPRQGNNEQFF.

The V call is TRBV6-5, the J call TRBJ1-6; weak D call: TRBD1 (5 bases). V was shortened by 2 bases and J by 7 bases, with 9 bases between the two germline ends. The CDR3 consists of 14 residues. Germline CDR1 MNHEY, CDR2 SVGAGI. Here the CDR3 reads CASSYGQGNSPLHF. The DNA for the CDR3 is TGTGCCAGCAGTTACGGTCAGGGAAATTCACCCCTCCACTTT.

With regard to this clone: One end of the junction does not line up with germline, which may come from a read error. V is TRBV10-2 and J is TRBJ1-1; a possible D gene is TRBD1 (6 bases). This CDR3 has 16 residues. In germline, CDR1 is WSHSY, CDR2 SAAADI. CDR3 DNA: TGCGCCAGCAGTGGAGGGGGTCTAAATGGGGACACTGAAGATTTCTTT. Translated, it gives CASSGGGLNGDTEDFF.

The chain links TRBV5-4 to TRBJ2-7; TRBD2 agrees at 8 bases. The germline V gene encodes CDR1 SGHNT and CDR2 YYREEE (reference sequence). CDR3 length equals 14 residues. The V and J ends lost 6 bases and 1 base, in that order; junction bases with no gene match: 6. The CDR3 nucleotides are TGTGCCAGCACCGCGGGGGGTAGATCCTACGAGCAGTACTTC. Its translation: CASTAGGRSYEQYF.

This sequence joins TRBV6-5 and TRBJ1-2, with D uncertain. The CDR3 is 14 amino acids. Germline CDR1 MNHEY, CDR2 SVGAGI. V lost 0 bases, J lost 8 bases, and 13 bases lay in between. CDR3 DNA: TGTGCCAGCAGTTACTCGATCGGATGGGCCGGCTACACCTTC. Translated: CASSYSIGWAGYTF.

In DNA form, the CDR3 reads TGCGCCAGCAGCTTCGGGACTAGCGGGATTTCCGGGGAGCTGTTTTTT. Translation gives CASSFGTSGISGELFF. The rearrangement joins TRBV5-1 to TRBJ2-2; 13 nucleotides align to TRBD2. This CDR3 spans 16 amino acids. Germline values: CDR1 SGHRS, CDR2 YFSETQ. After removal of 2 bases from V and 6 bases from J, the junction contained 4 bases not matched to a gene.